This T cell receptor (beta chain) was sequenced in a study of blood T cells in healthy people across ages. Peripheral blood from each donor was collected in a volume of 9.5 to 10 milliliters. The authors ran a second PCR of roughly 6 to 12 cycles using a sample-barcoded 5' primer and a J-beta primer mix. TCRdb re-analysed the 5' RACE reads in MiXCR, keeping a single row per CDR3 protein. The data show approximately 800,000 distinct CDR3 sequences, approximately 60% seen once. This CDR3 has 13 residues. Germline-derived CDR1 and CDR2 are MNHEY and SMNVEV (reference sequence). Trimming took off 6 bases at V and 9 bases at J, with 15 bases between the two ends.

This TCR derives from a man between 40 and 49 years old in good health. The chain combines TRBV27 with TRBJ1-5; no definite D call. Sequencing used blood. This chain's CDR3 is CASSALLTMPQHF. DNA of the CDR3: TGTGCCAGCAGCGCCTTGCTGACCATGCCCCAGCATTTT.